This T cell receptor (beta chain) was identified during a study of cytomegalovirus exposure and HLA in healthy donors. Comments on this clone: The antigen remains unidentified. The junction departs from germline at one end; a sequencing error may be responsible.

60 Vbeta and 13 Jbeta primers were used in PCR. Profiling relied on immunoSEQ multiplex PCR, and the TCRdb table lists in-frame clones only, not all of them. The sample consists of some 180,000 clones, approximately 84% of them appearing once. General study results and limits: In a later analysis, V- and J-gene trimming of beta chains associated with a DCLRE1C missense variant, replicated independently.

Germline CDR1 SSHAT, CDR2 FNYEAQ (reference sequence). The CDR3 runs 13 residues. This clonotype was obtained from a girl aged 5 to 17 in good health and CMV-seropositive. The sequencing sample was made of PBMCs. This chain uses TRBV7-7 with TRBJ2-7, with TRBD2 matching over 7 bases. CDR3 residues: CASSPGRDYEQYF. CDR3 DNA: TGTGCTAGCAGCCCAGGGAGGGACTACGAGCAGTACTTC. Variable domain in full (rest from reference TRBV7-7 and TRBJ2-7): GAGVSQSPRYKVTKRGQDVTLRCDPISSHATLYWYQQALGQGPEFLTYFNYEAQPDKSGLPSDRFSAERPEGSISTLTIQRTEQRDSAMYRCASSPGRDYEQYFGPGTRLTVT.